This is a list of T cell receptor beta chains from one sample in a study of T-cell memory formation after mild COVID-19. TCRdb analysed the 5' RACE reads with MiXCR anew, one entry per CDR3 protein. Among fewer than 650,000 distinct CDR3 sequences, 17% were seen once, and the ten largest hold 8.1%. The sample comprised PBMCs or a T cell subset sorted from them (not recorded which). The receptors stem from an adult woman who had mild COVID-19 (a few samples of this study predate the infection). Cell type and time point are not known. CDR3s include the opening cysteine and the closing phenylalanine or tryptophan. D genes are given only for firm matches. Clone size is shown for a subset of rows, as once, few, many or a class of expanded clone.

size	D	V	J	CDR3	DNA
few	NA	TRBV4-2	TRBJ2-7	CASSQDRAVSSYEQYF	TGTGCCAGCAGCCAGGACCGGGCAGTCAGCTCCTACGAGCAGTACTTC
NA	TRBD1	TRBV5-1	TRBJ2-1	CASSLADREYNEQFF	TGCGCCAGCAGCTTGGCGGACAGGGAATACAATGAGCAGTTCTTC
few	NA	TRBV5-1	TRBJ2-2	CASSIDRFGELFF	TGCGCCAGCAGCATTGATCGTTTCGGGGAGCTGTTTTTT
NA	NA	TRBV4-2	TRBJ2-3	CASSQEISDTQYF	TGTGCCAGCAGCCAAGAAATATCAGATACGCAGTATTTT
NA	NA	TRBV4-1	TRBJ2-7	CASSQEAQGSSYEQYF	TGCGCCAGCAGCCAAGAGGCACAGGGTAGCTCCTACGAGCAGTACTTC
many	NA	TRBV12-3/TRBV12-4	TRBJ1-1	CASSLYSEAFF	TGTGCCAGCTCTCTTTATAGTGAAGCTTTCTTT
NA	NA	TRBV4-3	TRBJ2-7	CASSQVGGDRQYF	TGCGCCAGCAGCCAAGTAGGTGGGGATAGGCAGTACTTC
NA	NA	TRBV7-2	TRBJ2-7	CASSRTGSFWYEQYF	TGTGCCAGCAGCCGTACGGGGTCCTTCTGGTACGAGCAGTACTTC
many	NA	TRBV12-3/TRBV12-4	TRBJ1-2	CASRRDLNYGYTF	TGTGCCAGCAGAAGGGACTTAAACTATGGCTACACCTTC
few	NA	TRBV30	TRBJ1-1	CAWRGMNTEAFF	TGTGCCTGGAGGGGCATGAACACTGAAGCTTTCTTT
few	TRBD2	TRBV30	TRBJ2-2	CAWGGLAGVTGELFF	TGTGCCTGGGGGGGACTAGCGGGAGTCACCGGGGAGCTGTTTTTT
few	NA	TRBV6-5	TRBJ2-4	CASSYVAQGIDIQYF	TGTGCCAGCAGTTACGTGGCCCAGGGGATAGACATTCAGTACTTC
NA	NA	TRBV2	TRBJ2-2	CASSHRTANTGELFF	TGTGCCAGCAGCCACCGGACAGCCAACACCGGGGAGCTGTTTTTT
few	TRBD1	TRBV5-1	TRBJ1-1	CASSLATSGGTEAFF	TGCGCCAGCAGCTTGGCGACCTCAGGGGGCACTGAAGCTTTCTTT
few	TRBD2	TRBV20-1	TRBJ2-5	CSASPSGRKETQYF	TGCAGTGCTAGCCCTAGCGGGAGGAAAGAGACCCAGTACTTC
few	NA	TRBV3-1	TRBJ2-5	CASSQESGDGSGIRTKYF	TGTGCCAGCAGCCAAGAAAGTGGAGATGGGTCAGGGATTCGGACCAAGTACTTC
NA	TRBD1	TRBV6-5	TRBJ1-1	CASSYGQATEAFF	TGTGCCAGCAGTTACGGACAGGCTACTGAAGCTTTCTTT
few	NA	TRBV5-6	TRBJ2-7	CASSLAQSYEQYF	TGTGCCAGCAGCTTGGCCCAGAGCTACGAGCAGTACTTC
few	NA	TRBV29-1	TRBJ2-2	CSVEGGRGDTGELFF	TGCAGCGTTGAAGGGGGACGGGGAGACACCGGGGAGCTGTTTTTT
few	TRBD1	TRBV6-2/TRBV6-3	TRBJ1-1	CASSYSRGQTEAFF	TGTGCCAGCAGTTACAGCAGGGGGCAAACTGAAGCTTTCTTT
few	TRBD1	TRBV5-1	TRBJ1-1	CASSMTGVTEAFF	TGCGCCAGCAGCATGACAGGGGTCACTGAAGCTTTCTTT